Given below is one T cell receptor beta chain in context. Germline V CDR1 and CDR2: SGHDT, YYEEEE. The CDR3 contains 14 residues. V trimming: 3 bases; J trimming: 10 bases; junction bases outside the gene matches: 6. This sample was included in a study of OX40 agonist ivuxolimab in advanced cancers. On the study more broadly: In this cohort, patients received ivuxolimab, an agonistic anti-OX40 (CD134) antibody.

The timepoints at which blood was sampled were baseline, cycle 4 day 1, and cycle 7 day 1. Libraries were prepared by immunoSEQ multiplex PCR; TCRdb keeps only in-frame clonotypes and omits some of them. This table has about 93,000 clones, about 90% appearing once. Sequences were derived from CD4+ or CD8+ T cells sorted from blood, sampled in a trial of the OX40 agonist ivuxolimab. The source of this sequence is an adult with an advanced solid tumor such as melanoma, head and neck, liver or kidney cancer. This sequence joins TRBV5-6 and TRBJ1-6; 8 bases align to TRBD1. The CDR3 here is CASSYTGGQSPLHF. The CDR3 bases are TGTGCCAGCAGCTATACAGGGGGTCAGTCACCCCTCCACTTT.